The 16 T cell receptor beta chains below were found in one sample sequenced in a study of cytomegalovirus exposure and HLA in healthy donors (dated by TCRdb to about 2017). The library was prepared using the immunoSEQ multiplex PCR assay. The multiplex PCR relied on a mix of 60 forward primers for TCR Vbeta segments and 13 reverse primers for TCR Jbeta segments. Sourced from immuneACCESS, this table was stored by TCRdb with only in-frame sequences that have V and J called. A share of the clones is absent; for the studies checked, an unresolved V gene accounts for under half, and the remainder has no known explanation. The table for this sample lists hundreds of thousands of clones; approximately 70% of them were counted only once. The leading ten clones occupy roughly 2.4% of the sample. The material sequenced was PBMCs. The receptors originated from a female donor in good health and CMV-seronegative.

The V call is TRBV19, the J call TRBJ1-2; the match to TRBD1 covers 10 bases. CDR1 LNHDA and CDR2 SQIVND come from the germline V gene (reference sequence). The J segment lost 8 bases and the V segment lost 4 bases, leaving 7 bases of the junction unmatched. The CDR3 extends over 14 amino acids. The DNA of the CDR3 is TGTGCCAGTAGTACACCGGGACAGGGGCTCGGCTACACCTTC. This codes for CASSTPGQGLGYTF.

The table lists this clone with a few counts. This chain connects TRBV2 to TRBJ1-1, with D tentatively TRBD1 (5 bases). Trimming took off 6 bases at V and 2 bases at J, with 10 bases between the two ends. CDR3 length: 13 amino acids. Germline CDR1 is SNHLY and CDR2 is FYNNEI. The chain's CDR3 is CASRYQGNTEAFF. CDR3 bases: TGTGCCAGCAGATATCAGGGTAACACTGAAGCTTTCTTT.

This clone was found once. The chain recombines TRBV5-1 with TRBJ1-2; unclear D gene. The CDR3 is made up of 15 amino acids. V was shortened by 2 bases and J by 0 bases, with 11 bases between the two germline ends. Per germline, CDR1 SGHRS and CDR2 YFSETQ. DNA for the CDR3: TGCGCCAGCAGCTTAGAACCCACAGCTAACTATGGCTACACCTTC. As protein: CASSLEPTANYGYTF.

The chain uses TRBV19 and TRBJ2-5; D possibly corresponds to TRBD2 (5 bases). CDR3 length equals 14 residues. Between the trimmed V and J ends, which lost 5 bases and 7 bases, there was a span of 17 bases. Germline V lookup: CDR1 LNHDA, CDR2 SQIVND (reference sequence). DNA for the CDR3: TGTGCCAGTAGTTTGACTGTCGGGGTGGGGACCCAGTACTTC. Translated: CASSLTVGVGTQYF.

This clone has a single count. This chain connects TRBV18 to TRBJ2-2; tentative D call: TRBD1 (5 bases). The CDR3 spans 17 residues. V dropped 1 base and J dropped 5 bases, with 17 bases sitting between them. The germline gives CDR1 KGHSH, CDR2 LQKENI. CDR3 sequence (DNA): TGTGCCAGCTCACCACAGGCAGGGAACGGAGCGACCGGGGAGCTGTTTTTT. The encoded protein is CASSPQAGNGATGELFF.

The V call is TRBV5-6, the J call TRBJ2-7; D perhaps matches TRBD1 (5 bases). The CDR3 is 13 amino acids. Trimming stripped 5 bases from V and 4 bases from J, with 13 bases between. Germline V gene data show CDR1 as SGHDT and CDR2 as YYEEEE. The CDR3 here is CASRQVDRYEQYF. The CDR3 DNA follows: TGTGCCAGCAGACAGGTGGATAGGTACGAGCAGTACTTC.

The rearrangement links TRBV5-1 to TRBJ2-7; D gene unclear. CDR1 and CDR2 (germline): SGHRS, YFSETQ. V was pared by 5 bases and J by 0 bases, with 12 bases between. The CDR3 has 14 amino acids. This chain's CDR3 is CASSAETFSYEQYF. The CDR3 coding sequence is TGCGCCAGCAGTGCTGAGACATTCTCCTACGAGCAGTACTTC.

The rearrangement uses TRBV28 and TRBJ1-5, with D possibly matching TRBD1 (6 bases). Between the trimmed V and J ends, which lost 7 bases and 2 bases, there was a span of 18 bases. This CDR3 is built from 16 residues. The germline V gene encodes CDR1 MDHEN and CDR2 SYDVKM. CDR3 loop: CASIGGGGGGNQPQHF. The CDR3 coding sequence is TGTGCCAGCATCGGAGGAGGGGGGGGAGGCAATCAGCCCCAGCATTTT.

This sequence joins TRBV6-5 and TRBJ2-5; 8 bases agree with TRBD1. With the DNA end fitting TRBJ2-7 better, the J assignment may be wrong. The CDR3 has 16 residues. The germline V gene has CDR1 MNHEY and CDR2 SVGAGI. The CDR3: CASSYGTGGGPYEQYF. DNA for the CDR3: TGTGCCAGCAGTTACGGGACAGGAGGGGGGCCCTACGAGCAGTACTTC.

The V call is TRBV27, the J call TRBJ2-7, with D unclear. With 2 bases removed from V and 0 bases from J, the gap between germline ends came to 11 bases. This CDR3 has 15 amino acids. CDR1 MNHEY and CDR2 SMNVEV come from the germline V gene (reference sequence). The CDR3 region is CASSLRKLSSYEQYF. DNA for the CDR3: TGTGCCAGCAGTTTAAGAAAACTTTCCTCCTACGAGCAGTACTTC.

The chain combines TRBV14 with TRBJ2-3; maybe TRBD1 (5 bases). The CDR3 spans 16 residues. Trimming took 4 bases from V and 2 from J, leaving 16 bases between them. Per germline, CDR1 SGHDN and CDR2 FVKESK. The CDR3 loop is CASSLRSQGVTDTQYF. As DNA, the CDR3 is TGTGCCAGCAGCCTAAGAAGCCAAGGGGTCACAGATACGCAGTATTTT.

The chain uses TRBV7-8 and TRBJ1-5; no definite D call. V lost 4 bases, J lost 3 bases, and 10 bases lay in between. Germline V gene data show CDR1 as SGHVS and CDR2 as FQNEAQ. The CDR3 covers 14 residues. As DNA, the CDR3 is TGTGCCAGCAGCTCACACCGAAACAATCAGCCCCAGCATTTT. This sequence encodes CASSSHRNNQPQHF.

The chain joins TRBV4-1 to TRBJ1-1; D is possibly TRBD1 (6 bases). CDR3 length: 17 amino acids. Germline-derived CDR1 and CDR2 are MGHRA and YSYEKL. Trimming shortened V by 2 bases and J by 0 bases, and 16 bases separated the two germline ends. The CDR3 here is CASSQSTGPMMNTEAFF. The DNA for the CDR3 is TGCGCCAGCAGCCAATCGACAGGCCCCATGATGAACACTGAAGCTTTCTTT.

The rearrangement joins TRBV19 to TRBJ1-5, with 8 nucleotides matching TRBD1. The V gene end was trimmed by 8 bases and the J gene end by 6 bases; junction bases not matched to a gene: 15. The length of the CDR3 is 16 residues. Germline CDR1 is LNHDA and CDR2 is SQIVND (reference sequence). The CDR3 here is CASGPYATGVFQPQHF. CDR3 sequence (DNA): TGTGCCAGTGGACCCTATGCGACAGGGGTATTTCAGCCCCAGCATTTT.

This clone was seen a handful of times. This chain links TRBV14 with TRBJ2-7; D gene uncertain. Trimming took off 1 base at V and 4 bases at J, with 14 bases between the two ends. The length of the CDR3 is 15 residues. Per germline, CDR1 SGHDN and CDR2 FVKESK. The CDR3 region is CASSQGLPGPYEQYF. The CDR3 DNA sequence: TGTGCCAGCAGCCAAGGTCTGCCAGGTCCTTACGAGCAGTACTTC.

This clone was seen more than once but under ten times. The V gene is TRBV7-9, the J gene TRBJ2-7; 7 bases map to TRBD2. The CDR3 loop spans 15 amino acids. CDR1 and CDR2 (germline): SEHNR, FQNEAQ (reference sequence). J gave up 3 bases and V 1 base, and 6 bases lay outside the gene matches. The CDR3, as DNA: TGTGCCAGCAGCTTAGGGGCGGGAGCAGGCTACGAGCAGTACTTC. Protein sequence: CASSLGAGAGYEQYF.